This is a list of T cell receptor beta chains from one sample in a study of T cell repertoires in cytomegalovirus infection. TCRdb re-called the reads with MiXCR, one entry per CDR3 protein. The data contain hundreds of thousands of distinct CDR3 sequences, 24% of them singletons. Sequencing input: CD8+ T cells from PBMCs. The source of these receptors is a human donor in good health (CMV status not recorded). Some clones in this sample may be carry-over from other donors' samples. The CDR3 runs from the conserved cysteine through the conserved F or W. Each record gives: clone size, J gene, V gene, D gene, CDR3 protein, CDR3 DNA. D genes are given only for firm matches. Not every row has a clone size; where given, it reads once, few, many or a size class.

clone size: few; J gene: TRBJ1-1; V gene: TRBV5-1; D gene: TRBD1; CDR3 protein: CASSLGSPGQGNLAFF; CDR3 DNA: TGCGCCAGCAGCTTGGGTTCTCCAGGACAGGGGAATCTAGCTTTCTTT
clone size: few; J gene: TRBJ1-2; V gene: TRBV27; D gene: -; CDR3 protein: CASSLTSDYGYTF; CDR3 DNA: TGTGCCAGCAGTTTAACAAGTGATTATGGCTACACCTTC
clone size: -; J gene: TRBJ2-7; V gene: TRBV2; D gene: -; CDR3 protein: CATQGLGSEQYF; CDR3 DNA: TGTGCCACCCAAGGGCTGGGTTCGGAGCAGTACTTC
clone size: few; J gene: TRBJ2-3; V gene: TRBV28; D gene: TRBD2; CDR3 protein: CASGRGVRTDTQYF; CDR3 DNA: TGTGCCTCAGGACGGGGGGTCCGCACAGATACGCAGTATTTT
clone size: few; J gene: TRBJ2-1; V gene: TRBV12-3/TRBV12-4; D gene: -; CDR3 protein: CASSRTTYNEQFF; CDR3 DNA: TGTGCCAGCAGTCGGACTACCTACAATGAGCAGTTCTTC
clone size: few; J gene: TRBJ2-5; V gene: TRBV6-2/TRBV6-3; D gene: -; CDR3 protein: CASSYSFSKQSQETQYF; CDR3 DNA: TGTGCCAGCAGTTACTCCTTTTCGAAGCAGTCCCAAGAGACCCAGTACTTC
clone size: -; J gene: TRBJ2-3; V gene: TRBV9; D gene: -; CDR3 protein: CASSVKGQGIDTQYF; CDR3 DNA: TGTGCCAGCAGCGTTAAAGGCCAGGGGATAGATACGCAGTATTTT
clone size: -; J gene: TRBJ2-2; V gene: TRBV10-3; D gene: -; CDR3 protein: CALQNSLGELFF; CDR3 DNA: TGTGCCCTCCAGAACAGCCTCGGGGAGCTGTTTTTT
clone size: few; J gene: TRBJ1-1; V gene: TRBV6-8; D gene: TRBD1; CDR3 protein: CASRGGGTTEAFF; CDR3 DNA: TGTGCCAGCCGAGGAGGGGGCACCACTGAAGCTTTCTTT
clone size: many; J gene: TRBJ1-2; V gene: TRBV28; D gene: -; CDR3 protein: CASRANDGALNYGYTF; CDR3 DNA: TGTGCCAGCAGGGCCAATGACGGGGCCTTGAACTATGGCTACACCTTC
clone size: few; J gene: TRBJ1-5; V gene: TRBV7-9; D gene: -; CDR3 protein: CASSQGAGGRQPQHF; CDR3 DNA: TGTGCCAGCAGCCAGGGCGCAGGCGGCCGGCAGCCCCAGCATTTT
clone size: -; J gene: TRBJ1-2; V gene: TRBV28; D gene: -; CDR3 protein: CVSTEDAANYGYTF; CDR3 DNA: TGTGTCAGCACCGAGGACGCGGCTAACTATGGCTACACCTTC
clone size: -; J gene: TRBJ1-2; V gene: TRBV14; D gene: -; CDR3 protein: CASRDTGPNGYTF; CDR3 DNA: TGTGCCAGCAGGGATACGGGACCCAATGGCTACACCTTC
clone size: -; J gene: TRBJ2-4; V gene: TRBV25-1; D gene: -; CDR3 protein: CASRGDDGRDKNIQYF; CDR3 DNA: TGTGCCAGCCGGGGTGACGACGGTCGGGACAAAAACATTCAGTACTTC
clone size: -; J gene: TRBJ1-1; V gene: TRBV27; D gene: -; CDR3 protein: CASSLSAGSEAFF; CDR3 DNA: TGTGCCAGCAGTTTATCGGCTGGCTCTGAAGCTTTCTTT
clone size: -; J gene: TRBJ2-1; V gene: TRBV28; D gene: -; CDR3 protein: CASSSRGPYEQFF; CDR3 DNA: TGTGCCAGCAGCTCGCGGGGGCCCTATGAGCAGTTCTTC
clone size: few; J gene: TRBJ2-3; V gene: TRBV27; D gene: TRBD2; CDR3 protein: CASSLSGTSSADTQYF; CDR3 DNA: TGTGCCAGCAGTTTATCTGGGACTAGCAGCGCAGATACGCAGTATTTT
clone size: -; J gene: TRBJ1-5; V gene: TRBV7-3; D gene: -; CDR3 protein: CAGLAGQPQHF; CDR3 DNA: TGTGCCGGGTTAGCAGGTCAGCCCCAGCATTTT
clone size: few; J gene: TRBJ2-1; V gene: TRBV10-3; D gene: -; CDR3 protein: CAISDSPGLDEQFF; CDR3 DNA: TGTGCCATCAGTGACTCCCCGGGACTTGATGAGCAGTTCTTC
clone size: many; J gene: TRBJ2-7; V gene: TRBV6-6; D gene: TRBD2; CDR3 protein: CASSYLAGDDEQYF; CDR3 DNA: TGTGCCAGCAGTTACTTGGCGGGGGACGACGAGCAGTACTTC
clone size: -; J gene: TRBJ1-4; V gene: TRBV7-9; D gene: -; CDR3 protein: CASTREGRPTLFF; CDR3 DNA: TGTGCCAGCACCCGGGAGGGGAGGCCGACGCTGTTTTTT
clone size: -; J gene: TRBJ1-2; V gene: TRBV20-1; D gene: -; CDR3 protein: CSARSTGTNYGYTF; CDR3 DNA: TGCAGTGCTAGATCTACAGGGACCAACTATGGCTACACCTTC
clone size: -; J gene: TRBJ2-5; V gene: TRBV5-5; D gene: -; CDR3 protein: CASSDLSGAIQETQYF; CDR3 DNA: TGTGCCAGCAGCGACTTGTCAGGGGCCATCCAAGAGACCCAGTACTTC
clone size: many; J gene: TRBJ2-1; V gene: TRBV14; D gene: TRBD1; CDR3 protein: CASSQTPSRGSYNEQFF; CDR3 DNA: TGTGCCAGCAGCCAAACCCCAAGCAGGGGGAGTTACAATGAGCAGTTCTTC
clone size: many; J gene: TRBJ1-2; V gene: TRBV7-3; D gene: -; CDR3 protein: CASSARQEDSVNYGYTF; CDR3 DNA: TGTGCCAGCAGCGCCCGACAGGAGGACTCCGTTAACTATGGCTACACCTTC
clone size: once; J gene: TRBJ1-2; V gene: TRBV7-9; D gene: -; CDR3 protein: CASSPPQNYGYTF; CDR3 DNA: TGTGCCAGCAGCCCGCCACAGAACTATGGCTACACCTTC
clone size: -; J gene: TRBJ1-1; V gene: TRBV28; D gene: TRBD1; CDR3 protein: CASSSPGTGDTEAFF; CDR3 DNA: TGTGCCAGCAGTTCGCCGGGGACAGGGGACACTGAAGCTTTCTTT
clone size: -; J gene: TRBJ1-6; V gene: TRBV18; D gene: -; CDR3 protein: CASSPEDSPLHF; CDR3 DNA: TGTGCCAGCTCACCGGAGGATTCACCCCTCCACTTT
clone size: -; J gene: TRBJ1-6; V gene: TRBV5-6; D gene: -; CDR3 protein: CASSNGYNSPLHF; CDR3 DNA: TGTGCCAGCAGCAATGGATATAATTCACCCCTCCACTTT
clone size: many; J gene: TRBJ2-1; V gene: TRBV7-2; D gene: -; CDR3 protein: CASSFLSSYNEQFF; CDR3 DNA: TGTGCCAGCAGCTTCCTCAGCTCCTACAATGAGCAGTTCTTC
clone size: -; J gene: TRBJ1-5; V gene: TRBV6-5; D gene: -; CDR3 protein: CASRPNNIPSNQPQHF; CDR3 DNA: TGTGCCAGCAGACCTAACAATATCCCATCCAATCAGCCCCAGCATTTT
clone size: many; J gene: TRBJ2-3; V gene: TRBV7-8; D gene: TRBD2; CDR3 protein: CASSRRRLAGGQTTDTQYF; CDR3 DNA: TGTGCCAGCAGCCGAAGAAGACTAGCGGGGGGCCAGACCACAGATACGCAGTATTTT
clone size: -; J gene: TRBJ1-2; V gene: TRBV20-1; D gene: -; CDR3 protein: CSARDRTAYYGYTF; CDR3 DNA: TGCAGTGCTAGAGATCGAACAGCCTACTATGGCTACACCTTC
clone size: many; J gene: TRBJ1-1; V gene: TRBV19; D gene: -; CDR3 protein: CASSIYREHNTEAFF; CDR3 DNA: TGTGCCAGTAGTATCTACCGGGAACACAACACTGAAGCTTTCTTT
clone size: many; J gene: TRBJ2-1; V gene: TRBV28; D gene: -; CDR3 protein: CASSLEGATLSYNEQFF; CDR3 DNA: TGTGCCAGCAGTTTAGAAGGGGCAACCCTCTCCTACAATGAGCAGTTCTTC
clone size: -; J gene: TRBJ2-1; V gene: TRBV14; D gene: -; CDR3 protein: CASSQEWSYYNEQFF; CDR3 DNA: TGTGCCAGCAGCCAAGAATGGAGCTACTACAATGAGCAGTTCTTC
clone size: few; J gene: TRBJ1-4; V gene: TRBV28; D gene: TRBD1; CDR3 protein: CASSLRTGWMGYSEKLFF; CDR3 DNA: TGTGCCAGCAGCCTCCGGACAGGTTGGATGGGGTATAGTGAAAAACTGTTTTTT
clone size: few; J gene: TRBJ1-1; V gene: TRBV28; D gene: -; CDR3 protein: CASSLKFSGMNTEAFF; CDR3 DNA: TGTGCCAGCAGTTTAAAGTTCTCAGGTATGAACACTGAAGCTTTCTTT
clone size: few; J gene: TRBJ2-1; V gene: TRBV28; D gene: -; CDR3 protein: CASSFQMPVSRNEQFF; CDR3 DNA: TGTGCCAGCAGTTTCCAAATGCCAGTGTCCCGAAATGAGCAGTTCTTC
clone size: few; J gene: TRBJ2-1; V gene: TRBV5-5; D gene: -; CDR3 protein: CASSLFPYDEQFF; CDR3 DNA: TGTGCCAGCAGCTTGTTCCCGTATGATGAGCAGTTCTTC
clone size: many; J gene: TRBJ2-2; V gene: TRBV7-9; D gene: -; CDR3 protein: CASTLRGELFF; CDR3 DNA: TGTGCCAGCACCTTGAGGGGGGAGCTGTTTTTT
clone size: -; J gene: TRBJ1-4; V gene: TRBV29-1; D gene: -; CDR3 protein: CSVGGPDGLAKELFF; CDR3 DNA: TGCAGCGTTGGAGGTCCAGACGGGTTAGCTAAAGAACTGTTTTTT
clone size: -; J gene: TRBJ2-2; V gene: TRBV7-2; D gene: TRBD2; CDR3 protein: CASSTWTSGPQGGELFF; CDR3 DNA: TGTGCCAGCAGCACCTGGACTAGCGGTCCTCAGGGGGGGGAGCTGTTTTTT
clone size: many; J gene: TRBJ1-1; V gene: TRBV6-5; D gene: -; CDR3 protein: CASSYSRGMNTEAFF; CDR3 DNA: TGTGCCAGCAGTTACTCGAGGGGAATGAACACTGAAGCTTTCTTT
clone size: -; J gene: TRBJ1-5; V gene: TRBV28; D gene: -; CDR3 protein: CASSLRRSNSNQPQHF; CDR3 DNA: TGTGCCAGCAGTTTAAGGAGGTCGAATAGCAATCAGCCCCAGCATTTT
clone size: few; J gene: TRBJ1-2; V gene: TRBV29-1; D gene: -; CDR3 protein: CSVVSGRRSYGYTF; CDR3 DNA: TGCAGCGTTGTGTCGGGGCGGAGGAGTTATGGCTACACCTTC
clone size: -; J gene: TRBJ1-1; V gene: TRBV15; D gene: -; CDR3 protein: CATSRDKLGPHTEAFF; CDR3 DNA: TGTGCCACCAGCAGAGACAAACTAGGGCCCCACACTGAAGCTTTCTTT
clone size: -; J gene: TRBJ1-2; V gene: TRBV29-1; D gene: -; CDR3 protein: CSVGRGGYGYTF; CDR3 DNA: TGCAGCGTGGGAAGGGGGGGCTATGGCTACACCTTC
clone size: -; J gene: TRBJ2-1; V gene: TRBV7-9; D gene: -; CDR3 protein: CASSGEANEQFF; CDR3 DNA: TGTGCCAGCAGCGGAGAAGCCAATGAGCAGTTCTTC
clone size: few; J gene: TRBJ2-1; V gene: TRBV4-3; D gene: -; CDR3 protein: CASSQDEGSNEQFF; CDR3 DNA: TGCGCCAGCAGCCAAGATGAGGGAAGCAATGAGCAGTTCTTC
clone size: many; J gene: TRBJ1-2; V gene: TRBV12-3/TRBV12-4; D gene: -; CDR3 protein: CASSPARVDGYTF; CDR3 DNA: TGTGCCAGCTCCCCCGCGCGGGTAGATGGCTACACCTTC
clone size: -; J gene: TRBJ2-3; V gene: TRBV28; D gene: TRBD2; CDR3 protein: CASSSPISGGEDTQYF; CDR3 DNA: TGTGCCAGCAGTTCTCCTATAAGCGGGGGGGAAGATACGCAGTATTTT
clone size: few; J gene: TRBJ1-1; V gene: TRBV7-3; D gene: -; CDR3 protein: CASSLLPGDHEAFF; CDR3 DNA: TGTGCCAGCAGCTTACTCCCAGGAGACCATGAAGCTTTCTTT